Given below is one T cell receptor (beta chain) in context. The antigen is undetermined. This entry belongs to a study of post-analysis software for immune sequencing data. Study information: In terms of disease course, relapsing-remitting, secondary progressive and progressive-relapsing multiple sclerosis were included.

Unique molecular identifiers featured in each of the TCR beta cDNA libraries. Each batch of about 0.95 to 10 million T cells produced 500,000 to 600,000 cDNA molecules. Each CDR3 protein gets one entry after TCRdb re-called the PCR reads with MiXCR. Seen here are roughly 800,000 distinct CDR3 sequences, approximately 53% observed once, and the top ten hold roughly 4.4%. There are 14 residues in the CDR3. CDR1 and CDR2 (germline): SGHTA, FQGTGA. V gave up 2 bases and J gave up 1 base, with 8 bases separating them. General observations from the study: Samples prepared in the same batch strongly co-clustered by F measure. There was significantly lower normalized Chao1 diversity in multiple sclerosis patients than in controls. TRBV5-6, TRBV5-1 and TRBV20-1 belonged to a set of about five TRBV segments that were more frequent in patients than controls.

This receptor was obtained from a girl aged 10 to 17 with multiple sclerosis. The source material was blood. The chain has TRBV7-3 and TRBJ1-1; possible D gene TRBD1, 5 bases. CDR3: CASSLSGPNTEAFF. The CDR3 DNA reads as TGTGCCAGCAGCTTATCGGGACCGAACACTGAAGCTTTCTTT.